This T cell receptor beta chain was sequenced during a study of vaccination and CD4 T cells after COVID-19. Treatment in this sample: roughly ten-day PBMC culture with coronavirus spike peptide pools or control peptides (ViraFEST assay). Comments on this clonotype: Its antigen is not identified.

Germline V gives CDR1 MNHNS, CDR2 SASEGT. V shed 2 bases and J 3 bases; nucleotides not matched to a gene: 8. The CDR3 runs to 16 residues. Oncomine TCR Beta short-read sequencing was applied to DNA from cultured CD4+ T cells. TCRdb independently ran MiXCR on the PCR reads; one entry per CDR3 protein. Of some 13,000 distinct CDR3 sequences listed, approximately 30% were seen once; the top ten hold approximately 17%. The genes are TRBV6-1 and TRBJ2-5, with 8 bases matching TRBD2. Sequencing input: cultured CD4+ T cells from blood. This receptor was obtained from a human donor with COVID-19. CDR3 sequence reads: CASSESLVAGKETQYF. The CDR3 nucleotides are TGTGCCAGCAGTGAATCGCTGGTAGCGGGGAAAGAGACCCAGTACTTC.